This T cell receptor (beta chain) was obtained from a study of Graves' ophthalmopathy and Graves' hyperthyroidism. This clonotype was seen only a few times. Its target is unknown. The TCR beta CDR3 regions underwent amplification from RNA transcripts. The authors performed first-round RT-PCR with HTBI primers and then a second-round multiplex PCR. TCRdb used MiXCR to reprocess the multiplex PCR reads, holding one entry per CDR3 protein. Altogether approximately 480,000 distinct CDR3 sequences are present, roughly 14% being singletons, with the ten largest covering more than 8.5%. General study findings and limits: Discriminating ophthalmopathy from stable hyperthyroidism, a 13-signature model attained a sensitivity of under 90% and a specificity of 81.08%.

The sample taken for sequencing was blood. The TCR sequence derives from a woman in her thirties with Graves' ophthalmopathy.

The CDR3 DNA follows: TGTGCCAGCAGGACAGGGGTCCGTGGCAATCAGCCCCAGCATTTT. Its translation is CASRTGVRGNQPQHF. The chain has TRBV6-2 or TRBV6-3 and TRBJ1-5; 8 nucleotides line up with TRBD1. Germline V gene data show CDR1 as MNHEY and CDR2 as SVGEGT. CDR3 length: 15 residues. V shed 6 bases, J shed 2 bases, and the junction held 6 bases outside the gene matches.